This TCR beta chain was obtained from a study of blood T cell repertoires in COVID-19. Turning to the study itself: Donors in the United States, Italy and Spain gave samples during acute or convalescent COVID-19.

As originally analysed: Nucleated cell counts were estimated from reference gene primer amplification. Libraries were prepared by immunoSEQ multiplex PCR; TCRdb keeps only in-frame clonotypes and omits some of them. V and J calls and clone size come straight from that table; D and trimming were deduced from the DNA. The data show hundreds of thousands of clones, around 90% seen once. Trimming left V 2 bases short and J 2 bases short, with 15 bases between. The germline CDR1 and CDR2 sequences are SGHDT and YYEEEE. The CDR3 loop spans 16 amino acids. V and J are TRBV5-6 and TRBJ2-3, with D unclear. The source of this sequence is a human donor in a cohort sampled during active COVID-19. Sequenced: peripheral blood. The CDR3 sequence: CASSFSLVVATDTQYF. The CDR3 DNA reads as TGTGCCAGCAGCTTCTCGCTAGTGGTCGCCACAGATACGCAGTATTTT.